This TCR beta chain was recovered during a study of shared clonotypes between healthy human individuals. Trimming took off 4 bases at V and 4 bases at J, with 12 bases between the two ends. The CDR3 spans 14 residues. Germline lookup yields CDR1 SGDLS and CDR2 YYNGEE. Naive CD8 cells lacked CD45RO and underwent positive selection for CCR7, leaving out terminally differentiated effector memory CD45RA+ cells. Repertoires were generated with immunoSEQ multiplex PCR, while TCRdb's copy carries only in-frame clones and drops some. Among hundreds of thousands of clones listed, 92% were seen once. The TCR was taken from a man aged 25 to 40 in good health. The genes are TRBV9 and TRBJ1-3; no clear D gene. The sequencing sample was made of naive CD8+ T cells sorted from blood. Here the CDR3 reads CASSPPPGGNTIYF. The CDR3 region has the DNA TGTGCCAGCAGCCCCCCCCCGGGAGGAAACACCATATATTTT.